This T cell receptor (beta chain) was obtained from a study of beta chain features in type 1 diabetes (dated by TCRdb to between 2017 and 2018). Background on the whole study: Mean age, gender distribution, total cell number and subset yield were not different between patients and healthy donors. A total of roughly 98,000,000 sorted cells were examined across all samples, and RNA yield correlated strongly with the number of cells per subset. Naive and central memory subsets were obtained from all 28 donors, but regulatory and stem cell-like memory subsets were isolated from only 8 patients and roughly eight healthy donors. The study compared the TCRB repertoires of sorted circulating CD4+ T cell subsets in recently diagnosed type 1 diabetes patients with those in matched healthy donors. Beyond this particular receptor, the publication reports: In all four CD4+ subsets, TCRB CDR3 length was moderately but significantly shorter in type 1 diabetes patients. At VDJ recombination sites, type 1 diabetes patients had fewer insertions and more deleted nucleotides, which implies abnormalities in thymic rearrangement. Sequencing cDNA rather than genomic DNA could over-represent highly expressing activated cells, although activation and CD3 levels did not differ between groups. Because small numbers of individuals were included in the HLA sub-analyses, any influence of HLA type on TCRB rearrangement was left unresolved. The naive, central memory and regulatory TCRB repertoires appeared to resemble one another more closely among patients than among healthy donors. Shorter templates might be favored by PCR, yet because patient and control samples were amplified and corrected together, any such skew would affect both groups equally.

In this sample, this clone turned up a few times. The target of this receptor is not known. No per-base quality is available; no much larger clone lies one base away. From each donor, a single peripheral blood sample of 90 to 150 mL on average was drawn into heparinised tubes. Using a panel that included CD45RO, CCR7, CD25, CD127, CD95 and CD27, naive, central memory, regulatory and stem cell-like memory CD4+ T cells were sorted on a BD FACSAria II. Every sorted population had a purity above 95%. PBMCs were isolated right away by Lymphoprep density gradient centrifugation and were stained directly, without culture. To minimize batch effects, samples were stained and sorted in pairs, one healthy donor with one patient per experiment. The High Capacity cDNA Reverse Transcription Kit was used to reverse transcribe all of the isolated RNA, meaning that expressed TCRB transcripts were what got sequenced. Deep immunoSEQ sequencing was performed on naive, central memory and regulatory T cell samples, with an average of around 3.4 million total reads per sample. Sorted cells were lysed in RLT buffer and RNA was extracted with DNase-treated RNeasy Micro or Mini kits, depending on cell number. To prevent cross-contamination, every cell subset was processed on its own, while patient and healthy donor samples were processed together. TCRB sequences were amplified from cDNA with the immunoSEQ multiplex PCR, producing 87-bp fragments spanning the CDR3 region. Sequencing of the amplicons was performed on the Illumina HiSeq platform. Per the original workflow: Synthetic template baselines were used to correct PCR bias computationally, reads within Hamming distance 2 were collapsed, and singletons that could not be merged were discarded. Reads were aligned against IMGT to assign V, D and J genes, CDR3 length and insertions or deletions at six rearrangement sites. Within each subset, clonotype counts were normalized to sorted cell number, and only after that were true diversity and Gini coefficients computed with the tcR R package. The overlap coefficient, calculated on TCRB nucleotide sequences, was used to quantify repertoire sharing. As a proxy for the pre-selection repertoire, out-of-frame TCRB sequences from naive cells were analyzed. TCRdb took over this immuneACCESS table, retaining in-frame rearrangements with V and J assigned. Such tables are incomplete; in checked studies, under half of the missing clones stem from an unresolved V gene, and the remainder is unexplained. V and J calls and clone size are given by that table; D and trimming were obtained from the DNA. This sample lists roughly 730,000 clones; around 15% were detected once. 0.02% to 0.025% of the sample belongs to the ten largest clones.

The cysteine opens and the phenylalanine closes a CDR3 of 16 amino acids. The CDR3 DNA has 48 bases and is translated from base 1. V is pruned by 0 bases and J by 4 bases, leaving 5 bases of the junction without a gene match. CDR1 and CDR2 are drawn from the germline V gene: MGHRA, YSYEKL. Here the chain combines TRBV4-1 and TRBJ2-1; 8 middle bases align to TRBD2. The receptor was isolated from a man between 18 and 29 years old with type 1 diabetes. What was sequenced was naive CD4+ T cells from blood. This specimen's cell subset or site label, per the study, means: true naive CD4+ T cells. The CDR3 protein is CASSQESGGLYNEQFF. The DNA is TGCGCCAGCAGCCAAGAGAGCGGGGGCCTTTACAATGAGCAGTTCTTC.